A single sample is the source of the 2 T cell receptor beta chains below, sequenced in a study of Ad26.COV2.S vaccination and SARS-CoV-2 variants. Sequencing was performed with immunoSEQ multiplex PCR; in TCRdb, only in-frame clones are kept and a portion is missing. The table lists roughly 420,000 clones, 89% of them singletons. Treatment of the sample: about 20 received Ad26.COV2.S at low or high dose, single or two shots; a few received placebo; per-sample allocation not given. At day 63 after the first vaccine or placebo injection, samples were drawn. Sequencing was performed on peripheral blood, taken in a trial of Ad26.COV2.S vaccine versus placebo. The receptors stem from a person between 18 and 65 years old who received the Ad26.COV2.S COVID-19 vaccine or a placebo.

The chain employs TRBV18 and TRBJ2-3, with TRBD1 identical over 7 bases. The CDR3 is 17 amino acids. V shed 3 bases and J 0 bases; nucleotides not matched to a gene: 9. Germline CDR1 KGHSH, CDR2 LQKENI. The CDR3 DNA sequence: TGTGCCAGCTCACCCTCTCGGGACAGACCTAGCACAGATACGCAGTATTTT. Protein product: CASSPSRDRPSTDTQYF.

The genes are TRBV9 and TRBJ1-2; D ambiguous. V was pared by 0 bases and J by 2 bases, with 11 bases between. Germline V gives CDR1 SGDLS, CDR2 YYNGEE. The CDR3 length is 15 residues. CDR3 amino acids: CASSVDPGTNYGYTF. CDR3 sequence (DNA): TGTGCCAGCAGCGTAGACCCTGGAACCAACTATGGCTACACCTTC. Combining the CDR3 with reference TRBV9 and TRBJ1-2 gives the whole variable domain DSGVTQTPKHLITATGQRVTLRCSPRSGDLSVYWYQQSLDQGLQFLIQYYNGEERAKGNILERFSAQQFPDLHSELNLSSLELGDSALYFCASSVDPGTNYGYTFGSGTRLTVV.